Listed below are T cell receptor beta chains from one sample, sequenced in a study of T cell responses to AZD1222 COVID-19 vaccine. Sequenced by immunoSEQ multiplex PCR; TCRdb stores in-frame clones only, minus some. The repertoire holds roughly 100,000 clones, almost 85% seen once, with over 15% in the top ten. The starting material was peripheral blood, obtained on day 0 of AZD1222 vaccination. All receptors derive from an adult in good health. Each CDR3 is given with its conserved first and last residue. A D gene is named only where the DNA matches it firmly. Size tells how often a clone was seen (once, few, many) or the class of an expanded clone, and some rows leave it out.

j_call	v_call	d_call	clone_size	cdr3_nt	cdr3_aa
TRBJ2-1	TRBV7-8	TRBD2	.	TGTGCCAGCAGCTCAGCTGCTAGCGGGGGATCCTACAATGAGCAGTTCTTC	CASSSAASGGSYNEQFF
TRBJ2-1	TRBV29-1	TRBD1	.	TGCAGCGAGGGGACAGCCTACAATGAGCAGTTCTTC	CSEGTAYNEQFF
TRBJ2-3	TRBV7-6	.	.	TGTGCCAGCAGCTTAGGCCTGGAAGATACGCAGTATTTT	CASSLGLEDTQYF
TRBJ2-5	TRBV6-1	.	.	TGTGCCAGCAGTGAAAACGGTCCGGGGGCTAATCAAGAGACCCAGTACTTC	CASSENGPGANQETQYF
TRBJ1-1	TRBV14	.	.	TGTGCCAGCAGCCAAGGGGGGGGAGCTTTCTTT	CASSQGGGAFF
TRBJ2-1	TRBV24-1	TRBD2	.	TGTGCCACCAGTGACTGGACTAGCGGGTATCCCGATGAGCAGTTCTTC	CATSDWTSGYPDEQFF
TRBJ2-4	TRBV7-2	.	once	TGTGCCAGCAGCTTAGATTTAGCCAAAAACATTCAGTACTTC	CASSLDLAKNIQYF
TRBJ1-1	TRBV5-8	TRBD1	once	TGTGCCAGCAGCAGGGCTGGACAGGGCAAATGGGACACTGAAGCTTTCTTT	CASSRAGQGKWDTEAFF
TRBJ2-5	TRBV4-1	TRBD2	.	TGCGCCAGCAGCCACGAGGGACTAGCGGGAGGGCGTGAGACCCAGTACTTC	CASSHEGLAGGRETQYF
TRBJ1-2	TRBV7-3	.	.	TGTGCCAGCAGCGCACAGGGTGGCTATGGCTACACCTTC	CASSAQGGYGYTF
TRBJ1-1	TRBV14	.	.	TGTGCCAGCGGACCCCAGGGAACTCCAAACACTGAAGCTTTCTTT	CASGPQGTPNTEAFF
TRBJ1-1	TRBV29-1	.	once	TGCAGCGTTAACTTTAGGCAGGCCGCCACTGAAGCTTTCTTT	CSVNFRQAATEAFF
TRBJ2-3	TRBV5-5	TRBD1	.	TGTGCCAGCAGACTTTCCCCGGACAGGGCGGTAGATACGCAGTATTTT	CASRLSPDRAVDTQYF
TRBJ1-6	TRBV20-1	.	.	TGCAGTGCTAGATATCTTTCACCCCTCCACTTT	CSARYLSPLHF
TRBJ1-1	TRBV29-1	.	few	TGCAGCGTTGAGTCTTTGCTCTTGCAAAACACTGAAGCTTTCTTT	CSVESLLLQNTEAFF
TRBJ2-2	TRBV18	TRBD2	.	TGTGCCAGCTCACGCATTGAGACTAGCGGGATCCTCGCGAACACCGGGGAGCTGTTTTTT	CASSRIETSGILANTGELFF
TRBJ1-1	TRBV9	.	.	TGTGCCAGCAGTTCTGTTGGGGCCAAGAACACTGAAGCTTTCTTT	CASSSVGAKNTEAFF
TRBJ1-1	TRBV3-1/TRBV3-2	.	once	TGTGCCAGCAGCCTGGGGGTTCGGACGGAAGCTTTCTTT	CASSLGVRTEAFF
TRBJ1-4	TRBV19	TRBD1	.	TGTGCCAGTAGTATCGGGACAGCTAAAAATGAAAAACTGTTTTTT	CASSIGTAKNEKLFF
TRBJ2-3	TRBV4-2	.	.	TGTGCCAGCAGCCAAGATGGCTCTAAGAGATCAGATACGCAGTATTTT	CASSQDGSKRSDTQYF
TRBJ1-4	TRBV6-5	.	.	TGTGCCAGCAGTCCCGAAGGTGCAACTAATGAAAAACTGTTTTTT	CASSPEGATNEKLFF
TRBJ2-2	TRBV27	TRBD2	.	TGTGCCAGCAGCCCCCTAGGGACTAGCGGAAGAAGGAACACCGGGGAGCTGTTTTTT	CASSPLGTSGRRNTGELFF
TRBJ1-2	TRBV14	.	.	TGTGCCAGCAGCCAGGGGGGGTGGACACACTATGGCTACACCTTC	CASSQGGWTHYGYTF
TRBJ2-1	TRBV3-1/TRBV3-2	TRBD1	.	TGTGCCAGCAGCGACAGGGGACGGGTTGAGCAGTTCTTC	CASSDRGRVEQFF
TRBJ1-3	TRBV28	.	.	TGTGCCAGCATGGCCCTTAACACCATATATTTT	CASMALNTIYF
TRBJ2-3	TRBV9	TRBD1	.	TGTGCCAGCAGCGCGACAGCGACTGGGACAGGGGGCACAGATACGCAGTATTTT	CASSATATGTGGTDTQYF
TRBJ1-5	TRBV2	.	.	TGTGCCAGCAGTGAAGAAAAGGCCCTTCAGCCCCAGCATTTT	CASSEEKALQPQHF
TRBJ2-1	TRBV3-1/TRBV3-2	.	.	TGTGCCAGCAGCCAAGATCTTAGGACTTTACAGTTCTTC	CASSQDLRTLQFF
TRBJ1-3	TRBV28	.	.	TGTGCCAGCAGTTTGAGCTCTGGAAACACCATATATTTT	CASSLSSGNTIYF
TRBJ2-1	TRBV6-5	.	.	TGTGCCAGCAGTTCCCCAGCCTACAATGAGCAGTTCTTC	CASSSPAYNEQFF
TRBJ2-1	TRBV9	TRBD1	.	TGTGCCAGCAGCGCAGACAGGGTTCGTGAGCAGTTCTTC	CASSADRVREQFF
TRBJ2-6	TRBV3-1/TRBV3-2	.	.	TGTGCCAGCAGCCAAGATCGGGGTTCTGGGGCCAACGTCCTGACTTTC	CASSQDRGSGANVLTF
TRBJ2-1	TRBV11-3	.	once	TGTGCCAGCAGCTTAGATACGGGGCCGAGCTCCTACAATGAGCAGTTCTTC	CASSLDTGPSSYNEQFF
TRBJ2-2	TRBV11-3	TRBD2	once	TGTGCCAGCAGCCTGGCGGGACTAGCCATCAAAAAAACCGGGGAGCTGTTTTTT	CASSLAGLAIKKTGELFF
TRBJ1-5	TRBV24-1	.	.	TGTGCCACCAGTGCGTCGGGGCCTAATCAGCCCCAGCATTTT	CATSASGPNQPQHF
TRBJ2-5	TRBV9	.	many	TGTGCCAGCAGCGTAGCTAGCGCTCTACTGGAGACCCAGTACTTC	CASSVASALLETQYF
TRBJ2-5	TRBV15	TRBD1	.	TGTGCCACCAGCAGGGACCCGGGACAGCAAGAGACCCAGTACTTC	CATSRDPGQQETQYF
TRBJ1-6	TRBV6-4	TRBD1	.	TGTGCCAGCAGTGACCTCCTTCTAAGGACAGGGCGTTCACCCCTCCACTTT	CASSDLLLRTGRSPLHF
TRBJ2-2	TRBV5-1	TRBD2	.	TGCGCCAGCAGCTCGAGAGGCCCCGGGGGGATCACCGGGGAGCTGTTTTTT	CASSSRGPGGITGELFF
TRBJ1-1	TRBV5-5	.	.	TGTGCCAGCAGCTTCCGACCAAACACTGAAGCTTTCTTT	CASSFRPNTEAFF
TRBJ2-7	TRBV5-1	TRBD1	.	TGCGCCAGCAGCCAGGACAGGGCGAGGGAGCAGTACTTC	CASSQDRAREQYF
TRBJ1-2	TRBV11-2	.	.	TGTGCCAGCAGCTTAGTAGCGGCAGGGGATGGCTACACCTTC	CASSLVAAGDGYTF
TRBJ1-5	TRBV6-2/TRBV6-3	TRBD1	few	TGTGCCAGCAGTCATGACAGGGCTAGCAATCAGCCCCAGCATTTT	CASSHDRASNQPQHF
TRBJ2-7	TRBV7-2	.	once	TGTGCCAGCAGCTTAGAGCCCCTAGCTGACGAGCAGTACTTC	CASSLEPLADEQYF
TRBJ2-6	TRBV3-1/TRBV3-2	.	.	TGTGCCAGCAGCCCTGAATCTGGGGCCAACGTCCTGACTTTC	CASSPESGANVLTF
TRBJ1-4	TRBV5-1	.	.	TGCGCCAGCAGCTCCCGGGAGGCGGGTGAAAAACTGTTTTTT	CASSSREAGEKLFF
TRBJ2-1	TRBV27	TRBD2	.	TGTGCCAGCAGTTTGTCACTAGCGGTTGAGCAGTTCTTC	CASSLSLAVEQFF
TRBJ1-2	TRBV24-1	.	few	TGTGCCACCAGTGCTGCAGGGGTTGATGGCTACACCTTC	CATSAAGVDGYTF
TRBJ1-3	TRBV4-3	TRBD1	.	TGCGCCAGCAGCCAAGACCCGGACAGGGCTCGTGGAAACACCATATATTTT	CASSQDPDRARGNTIYF
TRBJ1-3	TRBV27	.	.	TGTGCCAGCAGCCTAGACGGATTTGGGAACACCATATATTTT	CASSLDGFGNTIYF
TRBJ2-5	TRBV28	TRBD2	.	TGTGCCAGCAGTTTTCGCGCGGGAGAAGAGACCCAGTACTTC	CASSFRAGEETQYF
TRBJ1-1	TRBV19	TRBD1	.	TGTGCCAGTACCCCCGGGACAGGGGCCACTGAAGCTTTCTTT	CASTPGTGATEAFF
TRBJ1-1	TRBV20-1	.	many	TGCAGTACGCTTGGCCAAAGGGAAGCTTTCTTT	CSTLGQREAFF
TRBJ2-1	TRBV24-1	.	.	TGTGCCACCAGTGTGGGCAGTTACAATGAGCAGTTCTTC	CATSVGSYNEQFF
TRBJ1-1	TRBV3-1/TRBV3-2	.	.	TGTGCCAGCAGCCAACAAGGGGCGCAAGAAGCTTTCTTT	CASSQQGAQEAFF
TRBJ1-1	TRBV7-2	TRBD1	.	TGTGCCAGCAGCCCGGACAGGGGGCGTTTGAGGAACACTGAAGCTTTCTTT	CASSPDRGRLRNTEAFF
TRBJ1-2	TRBV7-2	.	.	TGTGCCAGCAGCGTAGGGGGGACTAACTATGGCTACACCTTC	CASSVGGTNYGYTF
TRBJ2-5	TRBV10-3	TRBD2	few	TGTGCCATCAGGGGACTAGTCGGGGAGACCCAGTACTTC	CAIRGLVGETQYF
TRBJ1-4	TRBV7-2	TRBD1	.	TGTGCCAGCAGCTTGAGACAGGGGGCAGGGGAAAAACTGTTTTTT	CASSLRQGAGEKLFF